The 12 T cell receptor beta chains reported below all come from one sample, sequenced in a study of blood T cells in healthy people across ages. Using a J-beta primer mix together with a sample-barcoded 5' primer, a second PCR was run for roughly 7 to 12 cycles. In TCRdb, the 5' RACE reads were re-called with MiXCR into one record per CDR3 protein. The table includes about 1.8 million distinct CDR3 sequences, approximately 50% detected once. Sequencing was done on a sample of blood. Source of these receptors: a middle-aged woman in good health.

The sample holds a few counts of this clonotype. The rearrangement uses TRBV6-4 and TRBJ2-3; no clear D gene. The V gene lost 3 bases and the J gene lost 6 bases, with 10 bases spanning the gap. CDR1 and CDR2 from the germline V gene are MRHNA and SNTAGT. The CDR3 is made up of 13 amino acids. The CDR3 sequence is CASSENLKDTQYF. The DNA for the CDR3 is TGTGCCAGCAGTGAAAACCTAAAGGATACGCAGTATTTT.

The genes are TRBV29-1 and TRBJ2-1, with 8 bases fitting TRBD1. Trimming removed 6 bases from V and 13 bases from J; junction bases left unmatched: 14. This CDR3 has 13 amino acids. Germline V gene data show CDR1 as SQVTM and CDR2 as ANQGSEA. CDR3 sequence: CSVATLDRETQFF. The DNA of the CDR3 is TGCAGCGTCGCTACCCTGGACAGGGAGACCCAGTTCTTC.

The genes are TRBV9 and TRBJ2-1; TRBD2 agrees at 10 bases. Trimming cost V 4 bases and J 4 bases; bases outside gene matches: 5. Germline CDR1 is SGDLS and CDR2 is YYNGEE. The CDR3 consists of 15 residues. The CDR3 DNA is TGTGCCAGCAGCCCTAGCGGGAGATATTACAATGAGCAGTTCTTC. This codes for CASSPSGRYYNEQFF.

This chain uses TRBV20-1 with TRBJ2-1; tentative D call: TRBD1 (6 bases). V lost 5 bases and J lost 5, with 16 bases in between. The CDR3 totals 14 residues. The germline CDR1 and CDR2 sequences are DFQATT and SNEGSKA (reference sequence). CDR3 residues: CSAPHRQAHNEQFF. The CDR3 region has the DNA TGCAGTGCTCCTCATCGACAGGCCCACAATGAGCAGTTCTTC.

The rearrangement uses TRBV13 and TRBJ2-1; 8 bases align to TRBD2. Losses at the gene ends were 4 bases for V and 4 bases for J; bases not matched to a gene: 6. This CDR3 spans 15 amino acids. Per the germline V gene, CDR1 is PRHDT and CDR2 is FYEKMQ (reference sequence). The CDR3 nucleotides read TGTGCCAGCAGCTCCGGGACTAGAGGGTACAATGAGCAGTTCTTC. Protein sequence: CASSSGTRGYNEQFF. The whole variable domain, filled in from reference TRBV13 and TRBJ2-1, reads AAGVIQSPRHLIKEKRETATLKCYPIPRHDTVYWYQQGPGQDPQFLISFYEKMQSDKGSIPDRFSAQQFSDYHSELNMSSLELGDSALYFCASSSGTRGYNEQFFGPGTRLTVL.

This chain links TRBV5-1 with TRBJ2-5, with D possibly matching TRBD1 (5 bases). CDR1 and CDR2 (germline): SGHRS, YFSETQ. The CDR3 runs 15 residues. The germline V and J ends were trimmed by 4 bases and 2 bases, with 15 bases remaining between them. The CDR3 region is CASSLVGRTQETQYF. CDR3 sequence (DNA): TGCGCCAGCAGCCTGGTGGGAAGGACACAAGAGACCCAGTACTTC.

This clonotype was counted between two and nine times. This chain joins TRBV6-6 and TRBJ2-5, with TRBD1 matching 9 bases. Matching the DNA end better, TRBJ2-7 makes the J call doubtful. CDR3 length: 15 amino acids. Per germline, CDR1 MNHNY and CDR2 SVGAGI (reference sequence). The CDR3 bases are TGTGCCAGCAGTCCCCCGGGACAGGGTTTTGCCGAGCAGTACTTC. It specifies CASSPPGQGFAEQYF.

This sequence joins TRBV20-1 and TRBJ2-3; tentative D call: TRBD1 (5 bases). Trimming stripped 0 bases from V and 3 bases from J, with 19 bases between. The CDR3 length is 17 residues. Germline loops: CDR1 DFQATT, CDR2 SNEGSKA (reference sequence). CDR3: CSAREPNLGRVTDTQYF. The CDR3 DNA is TGCAGTGCTAGAGAGCCAAACCTGGGGCGCGTAACAGATACGCAGTATTTT.

The V and J genes are TRBV20-1 and TRBJ1-2, with 7 bases aligning to TRBD1. Trimming cost V 5 bases and J 3 bases; bases outside gene matches: 9. The CDR3 is made up of 14 amino acids. CDR1 and CDR2 from the germline V gene are DFQATT and SNEGSKA (reference sequence). CDR3 in DNA: TGCAGTGCTGGAACCCACAGGGGCGACTATGGCTACACCTTC. As protein: CSAGTHRGDYGYTF.

J is TRBJ2-1 and V is TRBV27; TRBD1 matches at 8 bases. V trimming: 3 bases; J trimming: 5 bases; junction bases outside the gene matches: 6. The CDR3 has 15 residues. Germline CDR1 MNHEY, CDR2 SMNVEV (reference sequence). CDR3 in DNA: TGTGCCAGCAGTTTCCGACAGGGGCTTCACAATGAGCAGTTCTTC. Translation gives CASSFRQGLHNEQFF.

This chain joins TRBV13 and TRBJ2-4; D gene unclear. The V end lost 5 bases, the J end lost 0 bases, and 11 bases lay between the germline ends. Germline V gives CDR1 PRHDT, CDR2 FYEKMQ (reference sequence). This CDR3 comprises 15 residues. The CDR3: CASSDGRVAKNIQYF. In DNA, the CDR3 is TGTGCCAGCAGCGATGGACGGGTAGCCAAAAACATTCAGTACTTC.

This clonotype has more than one count but fewer than ten. This chain links TRBV6-5 with TRBJ2-1; 9 positions match TRBD1. This CDR3 spans 17 amino acids. CDR1 and CDR2 (germline): MNHEY, SVGAGI. With 0 bases clipped from V and 6 bases from J, the junction kept 9 bases outside the gene matches. The CDR3 loop is CASSYSPGQGRGNEQFF. For the CDR3, the DNA is TGTGCCAGCAGTTACTCTCCGGGACAGGGTAGGGGCAATGAGCAGTTCTTC.